Listed here are 14 T cell receptor beta chains from one sample, sequenced in a study of T cell repertoires in cytomegalovirus infection. TCRdb independently ran MiXCR on the reads; one entry per CDR3 protein. The repertoire holds roughly 300,000 distinct CDR3 sequences, with roughly 24% as singletons. The specimen sequenced was PBMCs. All receptors derive from a human donor in good health (CMV status not recorded). Some clones in this sample may be carry-over from other donors' samples.

This clonotype was detected only a few times. The genes are TRBV6-5 and TRBJ2-2; D unresolved. This CDR3 spans 16 amino acids. V was clipped by 2 bases and J by 4 bases, with 14 bases between them. The germline V gene has CDR1 MNHEY and CDR2 SVGAGI. DNA for the CDR3: TGTGCCAGCAGTTACAGACACTTCTCGAGCACCGGGGAGCTGTTTTTT. This gives the protein CASSYRHFSSTGELFF.

V and J are TRBV5-1 and TRBJ1-1; tentative D call: TRBD1 (5 bases). In germline, CDR1 is SGHRS, CDR2 YFSETQ. The CDR3 spans 14 residues. V lost 1 base to trimming and J lost 1 base, with 8 bases between them. This chain's CDR3 is CASSLPTGNTEAFF. The CDR3 nucleotides read TGCGCCAGCAGCTTGCCCACAGGGAACACTGAAGCTTTCTTT.

This chain uses TRBV7-3 with TRBJ2-1, with D uncertain. The germline V gene encodes CDR1 SGHTA and CDR2 FQGTGA. V dropped 4 bases and J dropped 4 bases, with 8 bases sitting between them. The CDR3 is 13 amino acids. The CDR3 DNA sequence: TGTGCCAGCAGCTCCACGATTTACAATGAGCAGTTCTTC. Translating gives CASSSTIYNEQFF. Combining the CDR3 with reference TRBV7-3 and TRBJ2-1 gives the whole variable domain GAGVSQTPSNKVTEKGKYVELRCDPISGHTALYWYRQSLGQGPEFLIYFQGTGAADDSGLPNDRFFAVRPEGSVSTLKIQRTERGDSAVYLCASSSTIYNEQFFGPGTRLTVL.

This chain uses TRBV15 with TRBJ1-2, with D hard to call. The CDR3 contains 15 residues. Germline V gene lookup returns CDR1 LNHNV and CDR2 YYDKDF (reference sequence). Between the trimmed V and J ends, which lost 3 bases and 4 bases, there was a span of 15 bases. The CDR3 sequence: CATSSHRTLSYGYTF. CDR3 sequence (DNA): TGTGCCACCAGCAGTCACCGGACCCTCTCCTATGGCTACACCTTC.

The genes are TRBV7-2 and TRBJ2-5; D perhaps matches TRBD1 (6 bases). CDR1 and CDR2 (germline): SGHTA, FQGNSA. Deletions cut 5 bases from V and 4 bases from J, with 23 bases between. The CDR3 contains 17 residues. The CDR3 coding sequence is TGTGCCAGCAGCCCGGGAAGGGCTACAAGGGGGTCAGAGACCCAGTACTTC. Its protein is CASSPGRATRGSETQYF.

This clonotype was counted between two and nine times. This chain uses TRBV12-3 or TRBV12-4 with TRBJ2-5; a possible D gene is TRBD1 (6 bases). The length of the CDR3 is 11 residues. V lost 6 bases, J lost 7 bases, and 9 bases lay in between. The CDR3 DNA reads as TGTGCCAGCAGGGCACAGGGGACCCAGTACTTC. Its protein is CASRAQGTQYF.

The chain couples TRBV5-6 to TRBJ2-6; D tentatively reads TRBD1 or TRBD2 (5 bases each). The CDR3 sequence is 16 residues long. The ends were cut back, 7 bases at V and 0 bases at J, with 14 bases in the middle. Looked up from germline, CDR1 is SGHDT and CDR2 is YYEEEE. As DNA, the CDR3 is TGTGCCAGCGACCCGGGACGGAACTCTGGGGCCAACGTCCTGACTTTC. Amino acids: CASDPGRNSGANVLTF.

This clonotype was seen more than once but under ten times. V usage is TRBV10-1 and J usage is TRBJ2-2; D unclear. The germline V and J ends were trimmed by 6 bases and 2 bases, with 13 bases remaining between them. The CDR3 totals 15 residues. Germline CDR1 and CDR2: WNHNN and SYGVQD (reference sequence). CDR3 DNA: TGCGCCAGCAGCCGGACGTCGGGTAACACCGGGGAGCTGTTTTTT. It encodes CASSRTSGNTGELFF.

The chain carries TRBV7-4 and TRBJ2-6; 8 bases fit TRBD1. The V and J ends lost 7 bases and 4 bases, in that order; junction bases with no gene match: 15. Germline V gene lookup returns CDR1 SGHVT and CDR2 SQSDAQ. The CDR3 spans 18 residues. This CDR3 is CASIPGGQGLSGANVLTF. The CDR3 bases are TGTGCCAGCATCCCAGGAGGACAGGGTCTATCAGGGGCCAACGTCCTGACTTTC.

This chain joins TRBV28 and TRBJ2-2; 15 bases match TRBD2. With 8 bases clipped from V and 3 bases from J, the junction kept 4 bases outside the gene matches. Per the germline V gene, CDR1 is MDHEN and CDR2 is SYDVKM. The CDR3 is made up of 16 amino acids. In nucleotides, the CDR3 is TGTGCCAGCGCGGGACTAGCGGGAGGCGACACCGGGGAGCTGTTTTTT. It is translated as CASAGLAGGDTGELFF.

The gene calls are TRBV5-6 and TRBJ2-1, with D unresolved. This CDR3 is 14 amino acids long. V shed 1 base and J shed 5 bases, with 10 bases lying between them. Germline assignment: CDR1 SGHDT and CDR2 YYEEEE. The CDR3 is CASSLTLDNNEQFF. The CDR3 region has the DNA TGTGCCAGCAGCTTGACTCTGGATAACAATGAGCAGTTCTTC.

This clonotype was picked up many times. The chain carries TRBV6-2 or TRBV6-3 and TRBJ2-7, with 7 bases matching TRBD2. The CDR3 has 13 residues. The V gene end was trimmed by 4 bases and the J gene end by 3 bases; junction bases not matched to a gene: 3. CDR1 and CDR2 from the germline V gene are MNHEY and SVGEGT. The CDR3 protein is CASSLPGGYEQYF. The CDR3, as DNA: TGTGCCAGCAGTTTACCGGGAGGCTACGAGCAGTACTTC.

This clonotype was detected only a few times. V and J are TRBV5-1 and TRBJ2-7, with 15 nucleotides matching TRBD2. Germline V lookup: CDR1 SGHRS, CDR2 YFSETQ. After removal of 0 bases from V and 5 bases from J, the junction contained 6 bases not matched to a gene. This CDR3 has 17 amino acids. The CDR3 sequence: CASSLGTSGRGRNEQYF. Written as DNA, the CDR3 is TGCGCCAGCAGCTTGGGGACTAGCGGGAGGGGGAGGAACGAGCAGTACTTC.

This clonotype has more than one count but fewer than ten. V and J are TRBV7-2 and TRBJ1-1; the D is unclear. V lost 3 bases to trimming and J lost 7 bases, with 12 bases between them. Germline V CDR1 and CDR2: SGHTA, FQGNSA. The CDR3 is 13 residues long. The CDR3 reads CASSFTADYEAFF. CDR3 nucleotides: TGTGCCAGCAGCTTCACGGCAGACTATGAAGCTTTCTTT.